Listed below are T cell receptor beta chains from one sample, sequenced in a study of shared clonotypes between healthy human individuals. TCRdb's copy holds only in-frame clones and misses some; the assay was immunoSEQ multiplex PCR. The sample carries some 600,000 clones, 95% to 97% recorded once. What was sequenced was naive CD8+ T cells sorted from blood. All receptors derive from a woman in her 30s in good health. Both conserved end residues are part of each CDR3. D genes are given only for firm matches. Rows give clone size only sometimes, using once, few, many, or a class for an expanded clone.

clone_size j_call v_call d_call cdr3_nt cdr3_aa
NA TRBJ2-6 TRBV4-1 NA TGCGCCAGCAGCCAACTGGAGGGGGCCAACGTCCTGACTTTC CASSQLEGANVLTF
NA TRBJ2-3 TRBV2 TRBD2 TGTGCCAGCAGCTCGACTAGCGGGAGGGCCGAGAGCACAGATACGCAGTATTTT CASSSTSGRAESTDTQYF
NA TRBJ2-7 TRBV11-2 TRBD2 TGTGCCAGCAGCTTCAGTCGGGGGGGCTACGAGCAGTACTTC CASSFSRGGYEQYF
NA TRBJ2-7 TRBV27 NA TGTGCCAGCAGTTCCCTGACTGAAGAGCAGTACTTC CASSSLTEEQYF
NA TRBJ2-7 TRBV5-4 TRBD1 TGTGCCAGCAGCCTGGGACAGCCCCTCGGGGAGCAGTACTTC CASSLGQPLGEQYF
NA TRBJ1-2 TRBV25-1 NA TGTGCCAGCAGTGAATCGACAGGTCTGGGGGGTGGCTACACCTTC CASSESTGLGGGYTF
NA TRBJ2-7 TRBV1 NA TGCACCAGCAGCCAAGATCAACTAGCGGGAGGGCCTTCCTACGAGCAGTACTTC CTSSQDQLAGGPSYEQYF
NA TRBJ2-7 TRBV19 NA TGTGCCAGTAGTATAGCGTTTTCCGACTACGAGCAGTACTTC CASSIAFSDYEQYF
NA TRBJ2-7 TRBV19 NA TGTGCCAGTAGTCTCGCCCCAACCTACGAGCAGTACTTC CASSLAPTYEQYF
NA TRBJ2-5 TRBV14 TRBD1 TGTGCCAGCAGCCCCGGGACAGGTATAGAGACCCAGTACTTC CASSPGTGIETQYF
few TRBJ1-5 TRBV4-1 NA TGCGCCAGCAGCCAAGCAGGGTCTCAGCCCCAGCATTTT CASSQAGSQPQHF
NA TRBJ2-2 TRBV19 TRBD1 TGTGCCAGTAGTCAACCGGGACAGGGTTTCTTTACCGGGGAGCTGTTTTTT CASSQPGQGFFTGELFF
NA TRBJ2-1 TRBV7-9 TRBD2 TGTGCCAGCAGCTTAGGGCTAGCGGCAGACAATGAGCAGTTCTTC CASSLGLAADNEQFF
NA TRBJ2-3 TRBV10-2 TRBD2 TGCGCCAGCTCCTTCAGTAGCGGGGACACAGATACGCAGTATTTT CASSFSSGDTDTQYF
once TRBJ1-1 TRBV5-1 NA TGCGCCAGCAGTCCCCAGGTGTACAACACTGAAGCTTTCTTT CASSPQVYNTEAFF
NA TRBJ2-5 TRBV28 TRBD1 TGTGCCAGCAGCTCGACAGGGTGGGGGACCCAGTACTTC CASSSTGWGTQYF